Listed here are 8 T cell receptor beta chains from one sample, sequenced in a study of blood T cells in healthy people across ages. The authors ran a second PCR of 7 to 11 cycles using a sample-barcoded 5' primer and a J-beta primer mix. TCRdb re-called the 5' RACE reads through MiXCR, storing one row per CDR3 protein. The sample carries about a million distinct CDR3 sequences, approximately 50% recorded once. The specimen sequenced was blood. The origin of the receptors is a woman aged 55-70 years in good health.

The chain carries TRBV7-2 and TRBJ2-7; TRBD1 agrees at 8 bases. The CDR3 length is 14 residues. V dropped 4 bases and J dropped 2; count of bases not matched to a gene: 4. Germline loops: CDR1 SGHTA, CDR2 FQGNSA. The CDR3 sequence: CASSSSGQAYEQYF. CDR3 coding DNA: TGTGCCAGCAGCTCTTCGGGACAGGCCTACGAGCAGTACTTC.

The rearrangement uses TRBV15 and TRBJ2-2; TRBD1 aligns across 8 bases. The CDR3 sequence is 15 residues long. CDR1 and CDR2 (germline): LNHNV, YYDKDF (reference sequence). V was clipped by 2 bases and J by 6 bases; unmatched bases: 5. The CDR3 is CATSRLDRAAGELFF. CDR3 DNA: TGTGCCACCAGCAGATTGGACAGGGCTGCCGGGGAGCTGTTTTTT.

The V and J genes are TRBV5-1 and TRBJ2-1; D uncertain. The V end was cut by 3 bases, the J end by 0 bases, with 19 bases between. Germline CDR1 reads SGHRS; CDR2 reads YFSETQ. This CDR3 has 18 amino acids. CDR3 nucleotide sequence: TGCGCCAGCAGCTCGATAACAGTAAATCTTTTCTCCTACAATGAGCAGTTCTTC. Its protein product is CASSSITVNLFSYNEQFF.

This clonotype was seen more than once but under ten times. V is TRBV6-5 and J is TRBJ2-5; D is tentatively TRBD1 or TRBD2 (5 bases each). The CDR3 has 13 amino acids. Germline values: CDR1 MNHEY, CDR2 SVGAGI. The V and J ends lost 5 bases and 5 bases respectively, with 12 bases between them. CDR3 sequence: CASSRDDGETQYF. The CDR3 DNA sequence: TGTGCCAGCAGTCGGGACGACGGGGAGACCCAGTACTTC.

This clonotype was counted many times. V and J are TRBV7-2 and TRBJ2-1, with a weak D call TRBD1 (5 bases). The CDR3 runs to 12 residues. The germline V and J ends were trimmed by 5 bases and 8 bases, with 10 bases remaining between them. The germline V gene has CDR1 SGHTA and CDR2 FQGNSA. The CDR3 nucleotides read TGTGCCAGCAGCCCTCTAGGGGATGAGCAGTTCTTC. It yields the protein CASSPLGDEQFF.

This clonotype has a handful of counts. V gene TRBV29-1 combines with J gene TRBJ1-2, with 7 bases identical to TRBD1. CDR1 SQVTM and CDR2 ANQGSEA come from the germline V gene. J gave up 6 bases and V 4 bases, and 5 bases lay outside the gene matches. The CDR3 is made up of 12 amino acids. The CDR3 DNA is TGCAGCGTTGCGAACAGGGGTAATGGCTACACCTTC. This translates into CSVANRGNGYTF.

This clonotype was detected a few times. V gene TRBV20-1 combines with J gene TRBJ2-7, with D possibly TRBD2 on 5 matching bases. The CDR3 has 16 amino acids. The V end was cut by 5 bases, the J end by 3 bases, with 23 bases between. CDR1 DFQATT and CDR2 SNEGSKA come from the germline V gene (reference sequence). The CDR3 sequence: CSAAAPRTSQDYEQYF. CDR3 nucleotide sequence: TGCAGTGCTGCCGCTCCTAGGACTTCGCAGGACTACGAGCAGTACTTC.

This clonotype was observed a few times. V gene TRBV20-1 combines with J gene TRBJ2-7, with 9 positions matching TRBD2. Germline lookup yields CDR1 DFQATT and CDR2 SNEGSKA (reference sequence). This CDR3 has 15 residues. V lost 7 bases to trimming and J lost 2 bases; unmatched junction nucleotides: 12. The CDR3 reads CSGLGEAGGAYEQYF. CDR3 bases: TGCAGTGGTCTGGGGGAAGCGGGAGGTGCCTACGAGCAGTACTTC.